The clone carrying this TCR beta chain was seen more than once but under ten times. Its antigen is still unknown. These data belong to a study of beta chain features in type 1 diabetes. Findings and caveats of the study: Among type 1 diabetes patients, VDJ junctions had fewer insertions and more deletions. TCRB CDR3 length was moderately but significantly reduced in all four CD4+ subsets of Type 1 diabetes patients.

Germline-derived CDR1 and CDR2 are LNHNV and YYDKDF (reference sequence). With 2 bases clipped from V and 5 bases from J, the junction kept 6 bases outside the gene matches. This CDR3 region has 14 residues. TCRB transcripts that were expressed got sequenced, as all of the isolated RNA had been reverse transcribed. TCRdb keeps only in-frame clones here, not all; method: immunoSEQ multiplex PCR. The data show some 290,000 clones, with 24% seen just once and approximately 0.011% held by the top ten. This TCR was recovered from a woman younger than 45 with type 1 diabetes. The sequencing input was naive CD4+ T cells from blood. This chain joins TRBV15 and TRBJ2-7, with 7 nucleotides matching TRBD2. The CDR3 DNA reads TGTGCCACCAGCAGACCCGGGAGGCTGAACGAGCAGTACTTC. Residues: CATSRPGRLNEQYF.